The rows below give T cell receptor beta chains drawn from one sample of a study of shared clonotypes between healthy human individuals. The data were produced by immunoSEQ multiplex PCR, yet TCRdb's version contains in-frame clones alone and is incomplete. Here the sample spans approximately 940,000 clones, around three quarters being singletons. The material sequenced was memory CD4+ T cells sorted from blood. The receptors derive from a man aged 18 to 29 in good health. Both conserved end residues are part of each CDR3. A D gene is named only where the DNA matches it firmly. Rows may omit the clone size; those that give it use once, few, many or a size class.

j_call d_call clone_size v_call cdr3_aa cdr3_nt
TRBJ2-5 NA NA TRBV7-6 CASGPWGSQETQYF TGTGCCAGCGGCCCTTGGGGGAGCCAAGAGACCCAGTACTTC
TRBJ2-7 NA NA TRBV18 CASSPDRSYEQYF TGTGCCAGCTCACCTGACCGTTCCTACGAGCAGTACTTC
TRBJ2-3 TRBD1 many TRBV6-5 CASSSGQSPRTDTQYF TGTGCCAGCAGTTCGGGACAGTCACCACGGACAGATACGCAGTATTTT
TRBJ1-1 TRBD1 NA TRBV6-5 CASSTAQGVTEAFF TGTGCCAGCAGCACGGCGCAGGGGGTCACTGAAGCTTTCTTT
TRBJ2-5 NA NA TRBV7-9 CASSPGQQETQYF TGTGCCAGCAGCCCCGGACAGCAAGAGACCCAGTACTTC
TRBJ2-3 TRBD2 once TRBV2 CASSERASGTTDTQYF TGTGCCAGCAGTGAACGGGCTAGCGGGACGACAGATACGCAGTATTTT
TRBJ2-3 NA NA TRBV5-1 CASSFSSSASGTDTQYF TGCGCCAGCAGCTTTTCTAGCTCTGCTTCCGGCACAGATACGCAGTATTTT
TRBJ1-2 NA NA TRBV18 CASSKVPGPYGYTF TGTGCCAGCTCAAAGGTTCCAGGACCCTATGGCTACACCTTC
TRBJ2-1 NA NA TRBV30 CAWSRLVESEQFF TGTGCCTGGAGTAGACTAGTGGAGAGTGAGCAGTTCTTC
TRBJ1-2 NA NA TRBV5-4 CATRRDGYGYTF TGTGCCACCAGACGGGATGGCTATGGCTACACCTTC
TRBJ2-6 TRBD1 NA TRBV2 CASSTGAGANVLTF TGTGCCAGCAGTACAGGGGCTGGGGCCAACGTCCTGACTTTC
TRBJ1-5 TRBD1 NA TRBV6-6 CASRPTTGDGQPQHF TGTGCCAGCAGACCTACGACAGGGGACGGTCAGCCCCAGCATTTT
TRBJ1-1 NA NA TRBV10-2 CASSEHGNTEAFF TGCGCCAGCAGTGAACACGGTAACACTGAAGCTTTCTTT
TRBJ2-7 NA NA TRBV5-5 CASSLAEGYEQYF TGTGCCAGCAGCTTGGCCGAGGGCTACGAGCAGTACTTC
TRBJ1-6 TRBD1 NA TRBV5-6 CASSLGAWDRSNSPLHF TGTGCCAGCAGCTTGGGGGCCTGGGACAGGAGTAATTCACCCCTCCACTTT
TRBJ2-1 NA NA TRBV18 CASSRAGSYNEQFF TGTGCCAGCTCACGGGCAGGATCCTACAATGAGCAGTTCTTC
TRBJ1-2 NA few TRBV7-2 CASSLDRWYGYTF TGTGCCAGCAGCTTAGACAGGTGGTATGGCTACACCTTC
TRBJ1-2 TRBD1 NA TRBV29-1 CSGTGTGNYGYTF TGCAGCGGGACCGGGACAGGGAACTATGGCTACACCTTC
TRBJ1-1 NA once TRBV6-6 CASSLPTNTEAFF TGTGCCAGCAGTTTACCCACTAACACTGAAGCTTTCTTT
TRBJ1-1 NA NA TRBV4-1 CASSLRDTEAFF TGCGCCAGCAGCCTCCGGGACACTGAAGCTTTCTTT
TRBJ2-2 TRBD2 NA TRBV5-1 CASSLGLAGVWTGELFF TGCGCCAGCAGCTTAGGACTAGCGGGAGTGTGGACCGGGGAGCTGTTTTTT
TRBJ2-1 TRBD1 NA TRBV28 CASSKKTGTSMGNEQFF TGTGCCAGCAGCAAAAAGACAGGGACAAGTATGGGGAATGAGCAGTTCTTC
TRBJ1-3 NA once TRBV9 CASSVGGVGVGNTIYF TGTGCCAGCAGCGTAGGAGGCGTTGGCGTTGGAAACACCATATATTTT
TRBJ2-5 NA NA TRBV30 CAWSVQGTETQYF TGTGCCTGGAGTGTACAGGGTACGGAGACCCAGTACTTC
TRBJ2-3 TRBD2 NA TRBV7-2 CASRRGSGDTQYF TGTGCCAGCAGGCGGGGGAGTGGGGATACGCAGTATTTT
TRBJ2-3 TRBD1 NA TRBV6-1 CASSELTGGVTDTQYF TGTGCCAGCAGTGAGTTAACAGGGGGTGTGACAGATACGCAGTATTTT
TRBJ1-2 TRBD1 few TRBV12-5 CASGGTDNYGYTF TGTGCTAGTGGTGGGACAGATAACTATGGCTACACCTTC
TRBJ2-3 NA NA TRBV10-1 CASSESRVPTQYF TGCGCCAGCAGTGAGTCCAGGGTCCCTACGCAGTATTTT
TRBJ2-2 NA NA TRBV28 CASRMGGAVGELFF TGTGCCAGCCGCATGGGGGGCGCAGTCGGGGAGCTGTTTTTT
TRBJ2-3 NA NA TRBV5-1 CASWDGTSTDTQYF TGCGCCAGCTGGGACGGAACTAGCACAGATACGCAGTATTTT
TRBJ1-1 NA NA TRBV19 CASSLRVEVLNTEAFF TGTGCCAGTAGTCTCCGTGTTGAGGTCCTCAACACTGAAGCTTTCTTT
TRBJ2-5 TRBD2 many TRBV5-4 CASSLKTSGKETQYF TGTGCCAGCAGCTTGAAGACTAGCGGGAAAGAGACCCAGTACTTC
TRBJ1-4 NA NA TRBV5-5 CASSPVTTNEKLFF TGTGCCAGCAGCCCGGTGACAACTAATGAAAAACTGTTTTTT
TRBJ1-5 NA NA TRBV19 CASSYGISGWNQPQHF TGTGCCAGTAGTTACGGGATATCGGGGTGGAATCAGCCCCAGCATTTT
TRBJ2-1 NA NA TRBV7-2 CASSLSFGRSYEQFF TGTGCCAGCAGCTTAAGTTTTGGCCGCAGCTATGAGCAGTTCTTC
TRBJ1-2 NA few TRBV6-5 CASSVQAVGGYTF TGTGCCAGCAGTGTACAGGCGGTGGGGGGCTACACCTTC
TRBJ1-1 NA NA TRBV19 CASSPRGGNTEAFF TGTGCCAGTAGTCCCCGGGGGGGGAACACTGAAGCTTTCTTT
TRBJ2-5 TRBD1 NA TRBV7-2 CASSLGPGGMVSETQYF TGTGCCAGCAGCCTAGGTCCAGGGGGTATGGTTAGTGAGACCCAGTACTTC
TRBJ1-2 NA NA TRBV5-1 CASSGFWADGYTF TGCGCCAGCAGTGGTTTCTGGGCTGATGGCTACACCTTC